The clone carrying this T cell receptor beta chain appeared once. Its target is not known. Other DNA sequences in the same sample also yield this CDR3. The sample originates from a study of cytomegalovirus exposure and HLA in healthy donors. The study, taken as a whole, reports: Presence/absence comparisons presumed near-even sequencing depth among donors. Indistinguishable V segments, including TRBV6-2 and TRBV6-3, were excluded. With later analysis, a missense DCLRE1C variant became linked to TCR beta V- and J-gene trimming.

J lost 3 bases, V lost 2 bases, and 5 bases had no gene match. This CDR3 contains 15 residues. From germline, CDR1 is MNHNY and CDR2 SVGAGI (reference sequence). The PCR employed 60 Vbeta primers together with 13 Jbeta primers. Profiled with immunoSEQ multiplex PCR; TCRdb holds only in-frame clones, not every one. The sample records 100,000 to 150,000 clones, roughly 77% being singletons. Sequencing input: PBMCs. V gene TRBV6-6 combines with J gene TRBJ2-7, with 9 bases lining up with TRBD1. The TCR comes from a man aged 25-45 years in good health and CMV-seronegative. In DNA, the CDR3 is TGTGCCAGCAGTTACCCGGGACAGGGTAACTACGAGCAGTACTTC. This codes for CASSYPGQGNYEQYF.